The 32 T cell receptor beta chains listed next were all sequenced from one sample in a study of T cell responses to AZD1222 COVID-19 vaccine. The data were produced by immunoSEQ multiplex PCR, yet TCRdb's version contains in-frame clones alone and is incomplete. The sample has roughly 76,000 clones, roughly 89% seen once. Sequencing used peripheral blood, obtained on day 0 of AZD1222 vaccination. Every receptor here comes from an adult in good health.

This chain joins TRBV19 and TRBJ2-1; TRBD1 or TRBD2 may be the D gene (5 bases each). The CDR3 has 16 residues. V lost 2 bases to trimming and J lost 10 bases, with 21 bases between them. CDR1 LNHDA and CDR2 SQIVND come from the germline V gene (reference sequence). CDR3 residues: CASSIYRDETTEEQFF. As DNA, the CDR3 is TGTGCCAGTAGTATATACCGGGACGAGACGACCGAGGAGCAGTTCTTC.

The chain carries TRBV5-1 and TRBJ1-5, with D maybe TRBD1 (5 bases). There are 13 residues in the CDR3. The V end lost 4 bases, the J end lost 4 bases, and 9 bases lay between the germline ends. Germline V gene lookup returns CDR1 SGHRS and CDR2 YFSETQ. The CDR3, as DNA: TGCGCCAGCAGCCCAGGGATTAATCAGCCCCAGCATTTT. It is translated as CASSPGINQPQHF. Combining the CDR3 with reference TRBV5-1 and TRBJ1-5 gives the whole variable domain KAGVTQTPRYLIKTRGQQVTLSCSPISGHRSVSWYQQTPGQGLQFLFEYFSETQRNKGNFPGRFSGRQFSNSRSEMNVSTLELGDSALYLCASSPGINQPQHFGDGTRLSIL.

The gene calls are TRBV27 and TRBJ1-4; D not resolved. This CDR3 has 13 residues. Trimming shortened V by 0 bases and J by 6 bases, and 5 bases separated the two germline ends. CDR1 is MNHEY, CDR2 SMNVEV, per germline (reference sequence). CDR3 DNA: TGTGCCAGCAGTTTATCGTACCATGAAAAACTGTTTTTT. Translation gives CASSLSYHEKLFF.

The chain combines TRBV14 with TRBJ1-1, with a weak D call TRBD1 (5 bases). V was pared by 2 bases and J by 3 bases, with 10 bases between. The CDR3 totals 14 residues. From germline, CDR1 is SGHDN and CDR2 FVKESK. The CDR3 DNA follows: TGTGCCAGCAGCCAAAGGGGAATTTACACTGAAGCTTTCTTT. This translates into CASSQRGIYTEAFF.

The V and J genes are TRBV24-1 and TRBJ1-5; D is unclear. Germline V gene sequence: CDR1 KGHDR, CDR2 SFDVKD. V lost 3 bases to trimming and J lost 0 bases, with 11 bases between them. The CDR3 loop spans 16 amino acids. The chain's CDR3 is CATSDSGPYSNQPQHF. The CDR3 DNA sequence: TGTGCCACCAGTGATAGTGGACCTTATAGCAATCAGCCCCAGCATTTT.

Here the CDR3 reads CASSPIDRSGDEQYF. In nucleotides, the CDR3 is TGTGCCAGCAGTCCCATTGACAGATCGGGGGACGAGCAGTACTTC. The chain has TRBV28 and TRBJ2-7; D possibly corresponds to TRBD2 (6 bases). Germline V CDR1 and CDR2: MDHEN, SYDVKM. Trimming stripped 5 bases from V and 5 bases from J, with 19 bases between. The CDR3 has 15 amino acids.

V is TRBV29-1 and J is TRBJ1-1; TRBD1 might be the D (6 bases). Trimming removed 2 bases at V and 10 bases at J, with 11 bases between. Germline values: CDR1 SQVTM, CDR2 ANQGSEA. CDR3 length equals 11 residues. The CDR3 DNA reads TGCAGCGTTGAAAGGGGGGATGGAGCTTTCTTT. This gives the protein CSVERGDGAFF.

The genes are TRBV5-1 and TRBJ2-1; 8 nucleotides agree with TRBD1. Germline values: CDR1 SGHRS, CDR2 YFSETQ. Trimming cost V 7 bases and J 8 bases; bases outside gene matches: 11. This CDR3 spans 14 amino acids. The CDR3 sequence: CASGKDRVLDEQFF. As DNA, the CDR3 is TGCGCCAGCGGAAAGGACAGGGTCTTAGATGAGCAGTTCTTC.

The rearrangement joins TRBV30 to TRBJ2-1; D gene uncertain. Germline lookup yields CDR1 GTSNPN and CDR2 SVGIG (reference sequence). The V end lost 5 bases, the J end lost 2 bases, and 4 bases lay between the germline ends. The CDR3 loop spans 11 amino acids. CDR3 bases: TGTGCCTGGGGCGCCTACAATGAGCAGTTCTTC. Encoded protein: CAWGAYNEQFF.

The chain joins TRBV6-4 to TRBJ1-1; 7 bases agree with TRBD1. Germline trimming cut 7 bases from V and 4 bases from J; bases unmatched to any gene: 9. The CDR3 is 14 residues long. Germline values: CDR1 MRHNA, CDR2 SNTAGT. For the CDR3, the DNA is TGTGCCAGCAAGTTCAGGGGGGAGAGCACTGAAGCTTTCTTT. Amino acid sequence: CASKFRGESTEAFF.

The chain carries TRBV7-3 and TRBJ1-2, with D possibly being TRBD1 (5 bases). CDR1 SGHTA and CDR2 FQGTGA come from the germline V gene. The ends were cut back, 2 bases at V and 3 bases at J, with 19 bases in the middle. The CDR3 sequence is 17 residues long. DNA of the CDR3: TGTGCCAGCAGCTTACGCGATCAGGGATCGGGTTACTATGGCTACACCTTC. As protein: CASSLRDQGSGYYGYTF.

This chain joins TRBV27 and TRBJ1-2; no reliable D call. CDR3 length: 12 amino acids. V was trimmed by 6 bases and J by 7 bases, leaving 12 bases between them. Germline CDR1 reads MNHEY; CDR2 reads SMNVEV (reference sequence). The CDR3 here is CASRGWTSGYTF. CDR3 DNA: TGTGCCAGCAGGGGTTGGACGAGTGGCTACACCTTC.

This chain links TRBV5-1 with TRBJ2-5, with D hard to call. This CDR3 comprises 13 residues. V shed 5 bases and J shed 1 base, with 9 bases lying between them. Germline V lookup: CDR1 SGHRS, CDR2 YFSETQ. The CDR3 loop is CASSYSSQETQYF. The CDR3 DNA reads TGCGCCAGCAGTTATAGTTCCCAAGAGACCCAGTACTTC.

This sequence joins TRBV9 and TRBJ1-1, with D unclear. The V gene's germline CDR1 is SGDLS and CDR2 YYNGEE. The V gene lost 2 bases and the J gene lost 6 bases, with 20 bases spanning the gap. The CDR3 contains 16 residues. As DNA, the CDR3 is TGTGCCAGCAGCGTCGAGTTGGACGGCCTTTTGGCTGAAGCTTTCTTT. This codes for CASSVELDGLLAEAFF.

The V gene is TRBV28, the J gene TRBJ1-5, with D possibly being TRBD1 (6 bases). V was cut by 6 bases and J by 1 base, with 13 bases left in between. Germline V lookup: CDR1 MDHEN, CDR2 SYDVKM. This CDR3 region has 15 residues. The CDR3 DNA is TGTGCCAGCAGACACAGGGAAGTGAGCAATCAGCCCCAGCATTTT. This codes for CASRHREVSNQPQHF.

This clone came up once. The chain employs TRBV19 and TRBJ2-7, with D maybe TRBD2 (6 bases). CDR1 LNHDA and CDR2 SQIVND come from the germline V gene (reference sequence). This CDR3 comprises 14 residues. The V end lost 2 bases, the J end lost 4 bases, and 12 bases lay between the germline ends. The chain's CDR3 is CASSIQVSGYEQYF. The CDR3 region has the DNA TGTGCCAGTAGTATACAGGTGAGCGGGTACGAGCAGTACTTC.

The CDR3 region has the DNA TGTGCCAGCACCCAGCGACAGTTTAGCAATCAGCCCCAGCATTTT. The encoded protein is CASTQRQFSNQPQHF. This sequence joins TRBV6-5 and TRBJ1-5; tentatively, D is TRBD1 (5 bases). The germline V gene has CDR1 MNHEY and CDR2 SVGAGI. V was cut by 7 bases and J by 0 bases, with 13 bases left in between. There are 15 residues in the CDR3.

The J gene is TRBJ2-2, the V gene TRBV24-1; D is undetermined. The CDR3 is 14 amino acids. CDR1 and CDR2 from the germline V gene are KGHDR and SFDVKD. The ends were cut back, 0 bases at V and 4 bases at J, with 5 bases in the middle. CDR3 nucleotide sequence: TGTGCCACCAGTGATTTGAGTGGCACCGGGGAGCTGTTTTTT. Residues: CATSDLSGTGELFF.

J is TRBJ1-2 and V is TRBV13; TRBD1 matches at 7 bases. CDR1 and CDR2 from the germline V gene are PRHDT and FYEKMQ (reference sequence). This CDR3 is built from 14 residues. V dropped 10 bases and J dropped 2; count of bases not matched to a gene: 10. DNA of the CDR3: TGTGCCACCACCGAGGGGACAGCGAACTATGGCTACACCTTC. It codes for CATTEGTANYGYTF.

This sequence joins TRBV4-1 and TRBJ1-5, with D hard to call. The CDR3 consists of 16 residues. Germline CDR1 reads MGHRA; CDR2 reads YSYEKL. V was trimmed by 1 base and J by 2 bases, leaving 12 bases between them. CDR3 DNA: TGCGCCAGCAGCCAAGGGGCCCCTGGGGGCAATCAGCCCCAGCATTTT. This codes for CASSQGAPGGNQPQHF.

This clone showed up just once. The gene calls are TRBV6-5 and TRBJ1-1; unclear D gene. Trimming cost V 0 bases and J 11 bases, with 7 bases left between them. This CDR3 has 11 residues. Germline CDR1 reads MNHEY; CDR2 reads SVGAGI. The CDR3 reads CASSYSNLAFF. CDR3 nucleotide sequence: TGTGCCAGCAGTTACTCGAATTTGGCTTTCTTT.

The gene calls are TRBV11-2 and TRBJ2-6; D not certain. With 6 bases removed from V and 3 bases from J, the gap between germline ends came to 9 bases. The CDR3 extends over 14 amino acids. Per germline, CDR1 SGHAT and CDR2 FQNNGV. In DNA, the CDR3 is TGTGCCAGCAGTCCGACAAATGGGGCCAACGTCCTGACTTTC. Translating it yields CASSPTNGANVLTF.

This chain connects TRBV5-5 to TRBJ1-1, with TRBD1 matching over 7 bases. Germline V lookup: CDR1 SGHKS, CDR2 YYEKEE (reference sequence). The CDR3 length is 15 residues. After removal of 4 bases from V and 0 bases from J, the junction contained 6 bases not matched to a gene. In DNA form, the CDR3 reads TGTGCCAGCAGCCCGGGACAGACCCTGAACACTGAAGCTTTCTTT. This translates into CASSPGQTLNTEAFF.

CDR3 in amino acids: CASSVGTRTGREQFF. CDR3 DNA sequence: TGTGCCAGCAGCGTAGGAACAAGGACAGGGCGGGAGCAGTTCTTC. The chain recombines TRBV9 with TRBJ2-1, with 8 bases that match TRBD1. CDR1 and CDR2 (germline): SGDLS, YYNGEE. The CDR3 has 15 amino acids. With 0 bases clipped from V and 10 bases from J, the junction kept 9 bases outside the gene matches.

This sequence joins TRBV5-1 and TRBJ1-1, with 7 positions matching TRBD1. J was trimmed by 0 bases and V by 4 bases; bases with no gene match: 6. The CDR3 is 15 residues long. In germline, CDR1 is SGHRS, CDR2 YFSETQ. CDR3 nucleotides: TGCGCCAGCAGCGGAAAGACAGGGCTGAACACTGAAGCTTTCTTT. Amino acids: CASSGKTGLNTEAFF.

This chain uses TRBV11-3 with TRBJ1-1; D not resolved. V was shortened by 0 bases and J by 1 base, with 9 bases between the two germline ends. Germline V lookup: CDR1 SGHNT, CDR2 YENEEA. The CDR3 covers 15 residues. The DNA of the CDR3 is TGTGCCAGCAGCTTAGATTACGGATCGAACACTGAAGCTTTCTTT. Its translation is CASSLDYGSNTEAFF.

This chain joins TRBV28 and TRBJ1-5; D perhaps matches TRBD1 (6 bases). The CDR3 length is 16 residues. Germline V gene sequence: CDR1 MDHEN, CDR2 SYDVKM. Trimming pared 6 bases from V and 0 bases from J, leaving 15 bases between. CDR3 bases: TGTGCCAGCAGCCCCGAGCAGGGGTATAGCAATCAGCCCCAGCATTTT. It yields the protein CASSPEQGYSNQPQHF.

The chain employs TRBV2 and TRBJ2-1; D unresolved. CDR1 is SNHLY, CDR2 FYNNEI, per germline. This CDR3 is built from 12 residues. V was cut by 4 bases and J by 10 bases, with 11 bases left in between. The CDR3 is CASSGVANEQFF. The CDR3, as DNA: TGTGCCAGCAGTGGGGTAGCCAACGAGCAGTTCTTC.

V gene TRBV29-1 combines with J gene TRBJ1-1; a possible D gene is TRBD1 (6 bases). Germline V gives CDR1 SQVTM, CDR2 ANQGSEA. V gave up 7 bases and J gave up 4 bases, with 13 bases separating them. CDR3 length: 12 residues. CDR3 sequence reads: CSALQGVTEAFF. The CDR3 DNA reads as TGCAGCGCTTTACAGGGAGTCACTGAAGCTTTCTTT.

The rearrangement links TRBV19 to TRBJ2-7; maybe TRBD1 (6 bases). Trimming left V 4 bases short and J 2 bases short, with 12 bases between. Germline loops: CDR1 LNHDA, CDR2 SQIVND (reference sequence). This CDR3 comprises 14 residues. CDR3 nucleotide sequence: TGTGCCAGTAGTAGAACGGGACACCCCTACGAGCAGTACTTC. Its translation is CASSRTGHPYEQYF.

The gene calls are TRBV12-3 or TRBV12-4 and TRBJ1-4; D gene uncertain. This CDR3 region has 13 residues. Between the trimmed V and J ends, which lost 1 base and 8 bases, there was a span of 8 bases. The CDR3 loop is CASSLGRMEKLFF. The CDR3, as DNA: TGTGCCAGCAGTTTAGGGCGCATGGAAAAACTGTTTTTT.

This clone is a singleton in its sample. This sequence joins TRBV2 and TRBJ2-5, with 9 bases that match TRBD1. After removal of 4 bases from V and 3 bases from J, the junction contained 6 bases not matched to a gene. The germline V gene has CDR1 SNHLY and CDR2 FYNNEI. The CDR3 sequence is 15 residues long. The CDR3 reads CASSVGTGGEETQYF. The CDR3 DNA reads TGTGCCAGCAGTGTTGGCACAGGGGGCGAAGAGACCCAGTACTTC.